Listed here are 18 T cell receptor beta chains from one sample, sequenced in a study of OX40 agonist ivuxolimab in advanced cancers. The assay was immunoSEQ multiplex PCR, and TCRdb's table has in-frame clones only and misses some. Of around 70,000 clones listed, 80% to 85% were seen once; the top ten hold about 2.5%. The material sequenced was CD4+ or CD8+ T cells sorted from blood, taken in a trial of the OX40 agonist ivuxolimab. Every receptor here comes from an adult with an advanced solid tumor such as melanoma, head and neck, liver or kidney cancer.

The CDR3 sequence is CASSLGDAVRPGELFF. In DNA, the CDR3 is TGCGCCAGCAGCCTCGGAGATGCGGTGAGACCCGGGGAGCTGTTTTTT. The chain recombines TRBV5-1 with TRBJ2-2; no definite D call. The CDR3 is 16 residues long. In germline, CDR1 is SGHRS, CDR2 YFSETQ. V was trimmed by 4 bases and J by 6 bases, leaving 19 bases between them.

For the CDR3, the DNA is TGTGCCAGCAGTGATAGCGGGTTAGATCAGCCCCAGCATTTT. Translation gives CASSDSGLDQPQHF. The chain carries TRBV25-1 and TRBJ1-5; D is unresolved. The germline CDR1 and CDR2 sequences are MGHDK and SYGVNS. V gave up 3 bases and J gave up 5 bases, with 11 bases separating them. This CDR3 is built from 14 residues.

The rearrangement joins TRBV15 to TRBJ2-7; unclear D gene. The ends were cut back, 8 bases at V and 0 bases at J, with 8 bases in the middle. Germline assignment: CDR1 LNHNV and CDR2 YYDKDF (reference sequence). The CDR3 loop spans 12 amino acids. CDR3 nucleotides: TGTGCCACCTCACCCCCCTCCTACGAGCAGTACTTC. Translation: CATSPPSYEQYF.

The V call is TRBV20-1, the J call TRBJ2-3; a weak D match, TRBD2 (5 bases). This CDR3 spans 11 amino acids. Germline V gene data show CDR1 as DFQATT and CDR2 as SNEGSKA (reference sequence). The V end was cut by 1 base, the J end by 10 bases, with 9 bases between. The CDR3 protein is CSARAGEPQYF. CDR3 sequence (DNA): TGCAGTGCTAGAGCCGGGGAGCCGCAGTATTTT.

In its sample, this clone ranks as medium-sized. One end of the junction fails to match germline, which may point to a read error. The CDR3 DNA reads TGTGCCAGCAGCGAAGGCAGGGACGGGCAGCCCCAGCATTTT. Its protein is CASSEGRDGQPQHF. The chain carries TRBV2 and TRBJ1-5; D is perhaps TRBD1 (5 bases). The germline CDR1 and CDR2 sequences are SNHLY and FYNNEI. CDR3 length equals 14 residues.

This chain connects TRBV13 to TRBJ2-4; the D gene is possibly TRBD1 (5 bases). Germline V gives CDR1 PRHDT, CDR2 FYEKMQ (reference sequence). The CDR3 has 17 residues. The germline V and J ends were trimmed by 5 bases and 0 bases, with 17 bases remaining between them. In DNA, the CDR3 is TGTGCCAGCAGCCGCCCTGGGCAGGACATAGCCAAAAACATTCAGTACTTC. Its translation is CASSRPGQDIAKNIQYF.

The chain couples TRBV28 to TRBJ1-2, with D maybe TRBD1 (5 bases). The CDR3 has 14 residues. Trimming took 1 base from V and 6 from J, leaving 12 bases between them. The V gene's germline CDR1 is MDHEN and CDR2 SYDVKM. The CDR3 reads CASSLSGPEHGYTF. The CDR3 coding sequence is TGTGCCAGCAGTTTATCGGGGCCAGAACATGGCTACACCTTC.

The chain uses TRBV30 and TRBJ2-5; D ambiguous. Germline assignment: CDR1 GTSNPN and CDR2 SVGIG (reference sequence). The CDR3 extends over 13 amino acids. Trimming took off 0 bases at V and 4 bases at J, with 9 bases between the two ends. CDR3 sequence reads: CAWSVLGRETQYF. The CDR3 DNA follows: TGTGCCTGGAGTGTACTCGGACGAGAGACCCAGTACTTC.

The gene calls are TRBV11-2 and TRBJ2-7; 9 bases fit TRBD1. V lost 1 base to trimming and J lost 12 bases; unmatched junction nucleotides: 7. Germline values: CDR1 SGHAT, CDR2 FQNNGV. This CDR3 spans 13 amino acids. DNA for the CDR3: TGTGCCAGCAGCTTAGCGGGACAGGGACGTGGGTACTTC. This encodes CASSLAGQGRGYF.

This clone occurred once. This chain uses TRBV5-6 with TRBJ1-3; D not certain. With 0 bases removed from V and 0 bases from J, the gap between germline ends came to 7 bases. Germline loops: CDR1 SGHDT, CDR2 YYEEEE. This CDR3 comprises 15 residues. In DNA form, the CDR3 reads TGTGCCAGCAGCTTGGTTCACAACTCTGGAAACACCATATATTTT. As protein: CASSLVHNSGNTIYF.

The gene calls are TRBV18 and TRBJ2-5; 7 positions agree with TRBD1. After removal of 1 base from V and 5 bases from J, the junction contained 7 bases not matched to a gene. The CDR3 runs to 15 residues. Germline V gene lookup returns CDR1 KGHSH and CDR2 LQKENI. The DNA of the CDR3 is TGTGCCAGCTCACCACAGGGGGCCAAGGGGGAGACCCAGTACTTC. It encodes CASSPQGAKGETQYF.

The chain combines TRBV7-2 with TRBJ2-3; weak D call: TRBD1 (5 bases). This CDR3 spans 14 amino acids. Germline V gene lookup returns CDR1 SGHTA and CDR2 FQGNSA. V dropped 5 bases and J dropped 4 bases, with 13 bases sitting between them. CDR3 DNA: TGTGCCAGCAGCGGGGCGGTGGGTCCAGATACGCAGTATTTT. Its translation: CASSGAVGPDTQYF.

The chain links TRBV6-5 to TRBJ1-1, with 9 bases lining up with TRBD1. CDR1 and CDR2 (germline): MNHEY, SVGAGI. Trimming took 6 bases from V and 5 from J; bases not matched to a gene: 4. This CDR3 comprises 13 residues. Here the CDR3 reads CASSRTGVTEAFF. CDR3 nucleotides: TGTGCCAGCAGCCGGACAGGGGTAACTGAAGCTTTCTTT.

The chain has TRBV5-8 and TRBJ2-7, with no clear D. Per the germline V gene, CDR1 is SGHTS and CDR2 is YDEGEE. V was trimmed by 0 bases and J by 3 bases, leaving 10 bases between them. The CDR3 spans 14 residues. CDR3 nucleotide sequence: TGTGCCAGCAGCTTGGGAAGCAGAGTCTACGAGCAGTACTTC. Translation gives CASSLGSRVYEQYF.

The chain employs TRBV5-1 and TRBJ2-7; 8 bases match TRBD2. Germline-derived CDR1 and CDR2 are SGHRS and YFSETQ. The trim removed 2 bases at V and 0 bases at J, leaving 7 bases unmatched. The CDR3 sequence is 16 residues long. As DNA, the CDR3 is TGCGCCAGCAGCTTAAGAGGTAGCGGGAACTCCTACGAGCAGTACTTC. Its translation: CASSLRGSGNSYEQYF.

In this sample, this clone turned up a few times. This chain connects TRBV27 to TRBJ2-2; unclear D gene. Trimming pared 7 bases from V and 6 bases from J, leaving 6 bases between. This CDR3 is 11 amino acids long. Germline V gene lookup returns CDR1 MNHEY and CDR2 SMNVEV (reference sequence). This CDR3 reads CASTNAGELFF. The DNA of the CDR3 is TGTGCCAGCACCAACGCCGGGGAGCTGTTTTTT.

This chain joins TRBV10-3 and TRBJ1-1; D not certain. The CDR3 is 14 residues long. Germline values: CDR1 ENHRY, CDR2 SYGVKD. Trimming took off 0 bases at V and 6 bases at J, with 11 bases between the two ends. The CDR3, as DNA: TGTGCCATCAGTGAGTCATTTGAGGGATCTGAAGCTTTCTTT. This sequence encodes CAISESFEGSEAFF.

The gene calls are TRBV15 and TRBJ2-1; 8 nucleotides agree with TRBD2. With 0 bases clipped from V and 10 bases from J, the junction kept 5 bases outside the gene matches. The germline gives CDR1 LNHNV, CDR2 YYDKDF (reference sequence). CDR3 length equals 14 residues. In DNA, the CDR3 is TGTGCCACCAGCAGAGATGGCGGGGGGAGAGAGCAGTTCTTC. It is translated as CATSRDGGGREQFF. The full variable domain, its missing parts supplied by reference TRBV15 and TRBJ2-1, is DAMVIQNPRYQVTQFGKPVTLSCSQTLNHNVMYWYQQKSSQAPKLLFHYYDKDFNNEADTPDNFQSRRPNTSFCFLDIRSPGLGDTAMYLCATSRDGGGREQFFGPGTRLTVL.